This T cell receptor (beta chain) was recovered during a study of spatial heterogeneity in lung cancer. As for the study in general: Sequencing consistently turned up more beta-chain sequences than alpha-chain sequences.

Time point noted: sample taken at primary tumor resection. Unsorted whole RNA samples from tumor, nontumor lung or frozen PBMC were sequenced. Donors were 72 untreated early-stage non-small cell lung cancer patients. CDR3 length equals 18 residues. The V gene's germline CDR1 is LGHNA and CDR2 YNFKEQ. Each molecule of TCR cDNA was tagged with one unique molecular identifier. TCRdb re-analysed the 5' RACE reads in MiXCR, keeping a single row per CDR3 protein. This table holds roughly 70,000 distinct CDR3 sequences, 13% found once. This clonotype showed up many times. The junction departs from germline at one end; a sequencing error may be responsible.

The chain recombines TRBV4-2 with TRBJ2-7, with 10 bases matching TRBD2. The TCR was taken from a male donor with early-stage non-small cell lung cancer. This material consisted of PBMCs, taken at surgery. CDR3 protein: CASSRHFSGRTPSDEQYF. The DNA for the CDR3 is TGTGCCAGCAGCCGACACTTTAGCGGGAGGACCCCCTCCGACGAGCAGTACTTC.